Shown below are 4 T cell receptor beta chains from a single sample sequenced in a study of neurological immune-mediated disorders. Time point specified: longitudinal time-point 2. TCRdb reprocessed the 5' RACE reads with MiXCR, giving one entry per CDR3 protein. The sample consists of fewer than 35,000 distinct CDR3 sequences, around 13% of them appearing once. Sequencing was performed on PBMCs. Source of these receptors: a woman between 40 and 55 years old in good health.

This clonotype was counted many times. The chain couples TRBV10-3 to TRBJ2-1; possibly TRBD1 or TRBD2 for D (7 bases each). Germline CDR1 reads ENHRY; CDR2 reads SYGVKD. V shed 5 bases and J shed 9 bases, with 23 bases lying between them. This CDR3 is 16 amino acids long. The CDR3 sequence is CAISLMGGTDGGEQFF. For the CDR3, the DNA is TGTGCCATCAGTCTTATGGGAGGGACAGACGGAGGTGAGCAGTTCTTC.

V is TRBV15 and J is TRBJ2-5; D gene unclear. The germline V and J ends were trimmed by 0 bases and 6 bases, with 8 bases remaining between them. CDR3 length: 13 residues. Germline V CDR1 and CDR2: LNHNV, YYDKDF (reference sequence). CDR3 in DNA: TGTGCCACCAGCAGAGATGACGTGAAGACCCAGTACTTC. Translating it yields CATSRDDVKTQYF.

This clonotype was seen repeatedly, ten times or more. The J gene is TRBJ2-3, the V gene TRBV14, with D uncertain. The V gene's germline CDR1 is SGHDN and CDR2 FVKESK. Deletions cut 4 bases from V and 2 bases from J, with 10 bases between. The CDR3 length is 14 residues. This CDR3 is CASSPYGYTDTQYF. CDR3 DNA: TGTGCCAGCAGCCCCTACGGCTACACAGATACGCAGTATTTT.

The sample holds many counts of this clonotype. This chain joins TRBV4-1 and TRBJ2-7, with 7 bases matching TRBD1. This CDR3 spans 17 amino acids. Germline-derived CDR1 and CDR2 are MGHRA and YSYEKL. With V trimmed by 6 bases and J by 0 bases, 14 bases remained unmatched. The CDR3, as DNA: TGCGCCAGCAGGACTCTCATGGGACAGACAAACTCCTACGAGCAGTACTTC. This encodes CASRTLMGQTNSYEQYF.